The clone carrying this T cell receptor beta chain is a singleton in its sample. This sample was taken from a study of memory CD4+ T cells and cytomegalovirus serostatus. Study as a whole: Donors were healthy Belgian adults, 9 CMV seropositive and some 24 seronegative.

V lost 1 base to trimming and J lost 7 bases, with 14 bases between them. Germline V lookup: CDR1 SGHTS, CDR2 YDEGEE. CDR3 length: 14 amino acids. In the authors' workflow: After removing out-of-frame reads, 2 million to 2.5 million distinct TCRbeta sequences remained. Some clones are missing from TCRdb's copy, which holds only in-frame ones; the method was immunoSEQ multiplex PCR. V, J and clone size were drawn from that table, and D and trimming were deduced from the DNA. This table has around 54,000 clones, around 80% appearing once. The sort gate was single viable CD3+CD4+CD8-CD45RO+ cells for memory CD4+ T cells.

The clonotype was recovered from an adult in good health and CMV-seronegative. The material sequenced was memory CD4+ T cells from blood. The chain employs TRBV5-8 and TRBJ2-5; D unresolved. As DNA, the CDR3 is TGTGCCAGCAGCTTGATAACAGACCTCCCGACCCAGTACTTC. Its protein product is CASSLITDLPTQYF.